This TCR beta chain was retrieved from a study of blood T cell repertoires in COVID-19. At the level of the study: Samples representing acute and convalescent COVID-19 were sourced from the United States, Italy and Spain. T cells, B-cell-depleted T cells, or PBMCs supplied cDNA or gDNA.

Germline-derived CDR1 and CDR2 are LGHDT and YNNKEL (reference sequence). The J segment lost 3 bases and the V segment lost 0 bases, leaving 3 bases of the junction unmatched. The CDR3 is 17 residues long. The assay was immunoSEQ multiplex PCR, and TCRdb's table has in-frame clones only and misses some. The table records about 400,000 clones, approximately 88% of them present only once. Cohort allocation depended upon clinical history that participants reported. The source is a woman aged 25-40 years with acute COVID-19. This chain links TRBV3-1 (or the pseudogene TRBV3-2) with TRBJ2-1, with 12 bases aligning to TRBD2. Sequencing was performed on PBMCs or T cells enriched from blood (not recorded which). The CDR3 region has the DNA TGTGCCAGCAGCCAAGATCTGACTAGCGGGGGCTACAATGAGCAGTTCTTC. Translating it yields CASSQDLTSGGYNEQFF.